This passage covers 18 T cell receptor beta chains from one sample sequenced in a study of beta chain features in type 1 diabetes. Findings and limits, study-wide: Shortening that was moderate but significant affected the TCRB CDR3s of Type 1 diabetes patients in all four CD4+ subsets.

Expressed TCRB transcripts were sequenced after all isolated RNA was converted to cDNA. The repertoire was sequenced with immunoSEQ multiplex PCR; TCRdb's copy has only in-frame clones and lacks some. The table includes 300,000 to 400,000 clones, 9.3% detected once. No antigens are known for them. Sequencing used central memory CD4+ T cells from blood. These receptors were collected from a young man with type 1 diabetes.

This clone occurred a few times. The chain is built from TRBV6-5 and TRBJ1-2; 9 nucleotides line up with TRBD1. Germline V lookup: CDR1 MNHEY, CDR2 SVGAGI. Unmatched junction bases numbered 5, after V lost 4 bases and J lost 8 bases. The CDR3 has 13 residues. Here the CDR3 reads CASSSQGAYGYTF. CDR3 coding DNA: TGTGCCAGCAGTTCACAGGGGGCTTACGGCTACACCTTC.

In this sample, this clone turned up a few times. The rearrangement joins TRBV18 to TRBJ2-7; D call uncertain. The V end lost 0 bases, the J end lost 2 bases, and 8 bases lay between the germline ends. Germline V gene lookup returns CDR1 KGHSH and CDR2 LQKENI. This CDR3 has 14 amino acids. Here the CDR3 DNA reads TGTGCCAGCTCACCACCGGGCAGAGCCTACGAGCAGTACTTC. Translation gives CASSPPGRAYEQYF.

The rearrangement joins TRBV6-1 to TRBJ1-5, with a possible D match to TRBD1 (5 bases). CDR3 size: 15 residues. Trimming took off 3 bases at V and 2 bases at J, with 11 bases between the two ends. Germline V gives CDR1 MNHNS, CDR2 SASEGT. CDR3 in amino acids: CASSDGQGGNQPQHF. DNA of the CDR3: TGTGCCAGCAGTGATGGTCAGGGTGGCAATCAGCCCCAGCATTTT.

The CDR3 DNA sequence: TGCAGTGCCCCAGACCTAGAAGAGCAGTACTTC. This encodes CSAPDLEEQYF. The chain joins TRBV20-1 to TRBJ2-7; D remains ambiguous. This CDR3 contains 11 residues. Germline V gives CDR1 DFQATT, CDR2 SNEGSKA (reference sequence). Trimming removed 6 bases at V and 7 bases at J, with 13 bases between.

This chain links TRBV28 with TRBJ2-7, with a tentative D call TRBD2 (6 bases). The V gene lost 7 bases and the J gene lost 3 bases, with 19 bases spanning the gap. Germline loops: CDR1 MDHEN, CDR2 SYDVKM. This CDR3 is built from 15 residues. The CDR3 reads CASTNLGGANYEQYF. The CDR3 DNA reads TGTGCCAGCACCAACCTAGGAGGGGCAAACTACGAGCAGTACTTC.

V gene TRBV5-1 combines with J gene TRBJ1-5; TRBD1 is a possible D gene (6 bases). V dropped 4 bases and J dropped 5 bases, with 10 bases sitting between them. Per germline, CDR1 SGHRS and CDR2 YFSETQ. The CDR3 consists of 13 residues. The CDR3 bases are TGCGCCAGCAGCCCGGGGGCCGATCAGCCCCAGCATTTT. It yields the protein CASSPGADQPQHF.

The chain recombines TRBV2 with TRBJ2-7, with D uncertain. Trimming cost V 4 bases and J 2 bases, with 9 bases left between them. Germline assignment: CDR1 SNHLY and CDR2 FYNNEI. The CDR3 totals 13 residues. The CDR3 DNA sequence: TGTGCCAGCAGTGCGAACGGAGCCTACGAGCAGTACTTC. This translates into CASSANGAYEQYF.

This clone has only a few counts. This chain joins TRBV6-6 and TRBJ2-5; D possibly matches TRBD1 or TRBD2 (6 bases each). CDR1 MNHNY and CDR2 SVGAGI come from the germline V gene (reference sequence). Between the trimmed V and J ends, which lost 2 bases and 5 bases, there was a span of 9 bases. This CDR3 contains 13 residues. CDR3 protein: CASSYRGAETQYF. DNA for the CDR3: TGTGCCAGCAGTTACAGGGGGGCGGAGACCCAGTACTTC.

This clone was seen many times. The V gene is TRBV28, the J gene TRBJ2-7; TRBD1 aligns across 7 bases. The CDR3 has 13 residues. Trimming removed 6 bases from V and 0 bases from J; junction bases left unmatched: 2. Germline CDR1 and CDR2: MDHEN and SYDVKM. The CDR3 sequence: CASRGDSSYEQYF. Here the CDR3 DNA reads TGTGCCAGCAGGGGGGACAGCTCCTACGAGCAGTACTTC.

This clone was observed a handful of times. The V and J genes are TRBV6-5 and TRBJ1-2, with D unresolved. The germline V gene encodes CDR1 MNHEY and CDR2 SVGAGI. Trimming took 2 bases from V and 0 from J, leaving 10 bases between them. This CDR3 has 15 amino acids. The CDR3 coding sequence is TGTGCCAGCAGTTACGAGGGCCAGGCTAACTATGGCTACACCTTC. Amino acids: CASSYEGQANYGYTF.

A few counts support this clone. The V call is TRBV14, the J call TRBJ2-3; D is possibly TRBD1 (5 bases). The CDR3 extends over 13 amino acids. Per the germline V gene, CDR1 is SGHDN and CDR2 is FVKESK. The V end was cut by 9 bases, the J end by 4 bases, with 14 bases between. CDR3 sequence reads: CARTLWGPDTQYF. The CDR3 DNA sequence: TGTGCCAGGACCCTATGGGGCCCAGATACGCAGTATTTT.

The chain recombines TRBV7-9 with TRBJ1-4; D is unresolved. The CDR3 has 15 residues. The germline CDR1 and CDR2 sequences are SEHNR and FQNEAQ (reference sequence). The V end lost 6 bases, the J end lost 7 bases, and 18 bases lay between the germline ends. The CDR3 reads CASSRHGDLGEKLFF. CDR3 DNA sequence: TGTGCCAGCAGTCGTCACGGGGATTTGGGTGAAAAACTGTTTTTT.

For the CDR3, the DNA is TGCGCCAGCAGCTTGCAGGTAGAGTCACCCCTCCACTTT. It codes for CASSLQVESPLHF. This chain uses TRBV5-1 with TRBJ1-6; unclear D gene. The CDR3 is 13 amino acids. In germline, CDR1 is SGHRS, CDR2 YFSETQ. Trimming took 1 base from V and 10 from J, leaving 9 bases between them.

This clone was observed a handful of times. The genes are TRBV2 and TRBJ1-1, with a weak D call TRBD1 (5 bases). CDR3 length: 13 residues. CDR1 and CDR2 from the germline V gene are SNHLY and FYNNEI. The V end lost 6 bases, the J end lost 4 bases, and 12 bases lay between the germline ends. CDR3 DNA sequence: TGTGCCAGCAGGGACACAGGAACCACTGAAGCTTTCTTT. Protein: CASRDTGTTEAFF.

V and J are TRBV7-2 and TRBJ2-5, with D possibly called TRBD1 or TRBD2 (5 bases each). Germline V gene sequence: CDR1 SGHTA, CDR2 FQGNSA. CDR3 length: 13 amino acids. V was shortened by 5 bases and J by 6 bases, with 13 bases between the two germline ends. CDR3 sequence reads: CASSLGESQTQYF. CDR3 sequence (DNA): TGTGCCAGCAGCCTGGGGGAGTCTCAGACCCAGTACTTC.

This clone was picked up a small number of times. The CDR3, as DNA: TGTGCCAGCAGCTTGATGCAGAACAATGAGCAGTTCTTC. This sequence encodes CASSLMQNNEQFF. The chain links TRBV7-2 to TRBJ2-1, with no clear D. Deletions cut 3 bases from V and 5 bases from J, with 8 bases between. CDR3 length equals 13 residues. Germline V gene sequence: CDR1 SGHTA, CDR2 FQGNSA.

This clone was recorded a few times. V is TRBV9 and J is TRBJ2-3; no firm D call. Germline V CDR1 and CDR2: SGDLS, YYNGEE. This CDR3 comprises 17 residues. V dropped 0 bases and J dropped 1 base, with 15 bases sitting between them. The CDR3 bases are TGTGCCAGCAGCGTAGTATCAGCTTCGGACGGCACAGATACGCAGTATTTT. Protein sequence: CASSVVSASDGTDTQYF. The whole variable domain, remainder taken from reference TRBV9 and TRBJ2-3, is DSGVTQTPKHLITATGQRVTLRCSPRSGDLSVYWYQQSLDQGLQFLIQYYNGEERAKGNILERFSAQQFPDLHSELNLSSLELGDSALYFCASSVVSASDGTDTQYFGPGTRLTVL.

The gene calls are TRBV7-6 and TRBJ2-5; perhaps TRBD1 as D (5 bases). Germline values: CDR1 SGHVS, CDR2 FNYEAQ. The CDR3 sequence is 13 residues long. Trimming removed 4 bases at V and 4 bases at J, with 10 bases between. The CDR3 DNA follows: TGTGCCAGCAGCTCCGGACACCGAGAGACCCAGTACTTC. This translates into CASSSGHRETQYF.